The 21 T cell receptor beta chains presented below share a single source sample, sequenced in a study of cytomegalovirus exposure and HLA in healthy donors. Use of 60 Vbeta and 13 Jbeta primers characterized the PCR. TCRdb's table, derived via immunoSEQ multiplex PCR, lists solely in-frame clones and lacks some. The data hold about 150,000 clones, with roughly 86% observed a single time. Material: PBMCs. These receptors were obtained from a girl between 5 and 17 years old in good health and CMV-seropositive.

This chain joins TRBV12-2 and TRBJ2-7; the table's D call, TRBD2, was not checked against the DNA. TRBV12-2 is shown as a pseudogene. The CDR3 spans 16 residues. The CDR3 DNA reads as TGTGCAAGTCCCCAGAAGGCGGCCGTAGAGCCGGGGGGGCAGTACTTC. Its translation: CASPQKAAVEPGGQYF.

This chain connects TRBV5-1 to TRBJ2-3; D unresolved. Germline CDR1 reads SGHRS; CDR2 reads YFSETQ. The CDR3 length is 15 residues. V lost 2 bases and J lost 2, with 12 bases in between. The CDR3 loop is CASSFRSAVTDTQYF. CDR3 in DNA: TGCGCCAGCAGCTTTAGGAGCGCGGTCACAGATACGCAGTATTTT.

The J gene is TRBJ1-4, the V gene TRBV15, with TRBD1 matching over 9 bases. The germline V gene encodes CDR1 LNHNV and CDR2 YYDKDF (reference sequence). Unmatched junction bases numbered 6, after V lost 5 bases and J lost 8 bases. CDR3 size: 14 residues. The CDR3 region has the DNA TGTGCCACCAGCGGGGACAGGGAAAACGAAAAACTGTTTTTT. Amino acid sequence: CATSGDRENEKLFF. Drawing the rest from reference TRBV15 and TRBJ1-4, the complete variable domain is DAMVIQNPRYQVTQFGKPVTLSCSQTLNHNVMYWYQQKSSQAPKLLFHYYDKDFNNEADTPDNFQSRRPNTSFCFLDIRSPGLGDTAMYLCATSGDRENEKLFFGSGTQLSVL.

J is TRBJ1-1 and V is TRBV11-3, with D possibly being TRBD1 (6 bases). The CDR3 is 15 amino acids. With 3 bases removed from V and 3 bases from J, the gap between germline ends came to 14 bases. The V gene's germline CDR1 is SGHNT and CDR2 YENEEA. The CDR3 sequence is CASSFQGGRDTEAFF. The CDR3 DNA reads TGTGCCAGCAGCTTCCAAGGGGGAAGGGACACTGAAGCTTTCTTT. The full variable domain, rest sourced from reference TRBV11-3 and TRBJ1-1, is EAGVVQSPRYKIIEKKQPVAFWCNPISGHNTLYWYLQNLGQGPELLIRYENEEAVDDSQLPKDRFSAERLKGVDSTLKIQPAELGDSAVYLCASSFQGGRDTEAFFGQGTRLTVV.

V is TRBV2 and J is TRBJ2-7; possibly TRBD2 for D (5 bases). This CDR3 comprises 15 residues. V dropped 1 base and J dropped 2 bases, with 12 bases sitting between them. Per germline, CDR1 SNHLY and CDR2 FYNNEI. CDR3 in DNA: TGTGCCAGCAGTGAAGATCTACTAGACACCTACGAGCAGTACTTC. This sequence encodes CASSEDLLDTYEQYF.

The rearrangement joins TRBV6-1 to TRBJ1-4; the match to TRBD1 covers 8 bases. Germline V gene sequence: CDR1 MNHNS, CDR2 SASEGT. V gave up 6 bases and J gave up 2 bases; unmatched junction bases: 5. The CDR3 is 15 amino acids. The CDR3 sequence is CASSFRQGTNEKLFF. CDR3 in DNA: TGTGCCAGCAGCTTTCGACAGGGGACTAATGAAAAACTGTTTTTT.

This clone showed up just a few times. The rearrangement joins TRBV5-4 to TRBJ1-4; D call uncertain. The CDR3 is 15 amino acids. Trimming stripped 2 bases from V and 0 bases from J, with 8 bases between. Looked up from germline, CDR1 is SGHNT and CDR2 is YYREEE (reference sequence). The CDR3, as DNA: TGTGCCAGCAGCTTAGGCGGAGCAACTAATGAAAAACTGTTTTTT. This encodes CASSLGGATNEKLFF. Variable domain in full (rest from reference TRBV5-4 and TRBJ1-4): ETGVTQSPTHLIKTRGQQVTLRCSSQSGHNTVSWYQQALGQGPQFIFQYYREEENGRGNFPPRFSGLQFPNYSSELNVNALELDDSALYLCASSLGGATNEKLFFGSGTQLSVL.

V usage is TRBV11-2 and J usage is TRBJ2-5; maybe TRBD2 (6 bases). Germline assignment: CDR1 SGHAT and CDR2 FQNNGV. The CDR3 spans 15 residues. Trimming left V 5 bases short and J 11 bases short, with 24 bases between. The CDR3 protein is CASSPPQGGLSEQYF. As DNA, the CDR3 is TGTGCCAGCAGCCCTCCTCAGGGAGGACTGTCTGAGCAGTACTTC.

The V call is TRBV6-5, the J call TRBJ2-1; 9 bases match TRBD1. The germline V gene has CDR1 MNHEY and CDR2 SVGAGI. The V segment lost 5 bases and the J segment 3 bases; nucleotides outside the gene matches: 5. This CDR3 spans 15 amino acids. The CDR3 loop is CASSRNRGLYNEQFF. The CDR3 nucleotides are TGTGCCAGCAGTCGCAACAGGGGGCTCTACAATGAGCAGTTCTTC.

V is TRBV6-5 and J is TRBJ1-1; D gene uncertain. CDR3 size: 13 residues. V dropped 5 bases and J dropped 2 bases, with 9 bases sitting between them. Germline CDR1 is MNHEY and CDR2 is SVGAGI. CDR3 in amino acids: CASSRGENTEAFF. DNA for the CDR3: TGTGCCAGCAGTCGGGGAGAAAACACTGAAGCTTTCTTT.

This clone showed up just once. V and J are TRBV30 and TRBJ1-2; TRBD1 aligns across 10 bases. The CDR3 totals 13 residues. Germline V gene lookup returns CDR1 GTSNPN and CDR2 SVGIG (reference sequence). The V and J ends lost 4 bases and 8 bases, in that order; junction bases with no gene match: 7. The CDR3 sequence is CAWIQTGGRGYTF. The CDR3 nucleotides read TGTGCCTGGATCCAGACAGGGGGCCGAGGCTACACCTTC.

The chain couples TRBV21-1 to TRBJ1-1. TRBV21-1 has pseudogene status. This CDR3 comprises 14 residues. The CDR3 spells CASSKRAGVAEAFF. CDR3 nucleotide sequence: TGTGCCAGCAGCAAAAGAGCGGGGGTGGCTGAAGCTTTCTTT.

This clone showed up just once. J is TRBJ1-1 and V is TRBV9; 8 bases are a match to TRBD1. The CDR3 length is 14 residues. Germline V gene data show CDR1 as SGDLS and CDR2 as YYNGEE. The J segment lost 4 bases and the V segment lost 3 bases, leaving 5 bases of the junction unmatched. The CDR3 coding sequence is TGTGCCAGCAGCGGCACAGGGGGTATCACTGAAGCTTTCTTT. This encodes CASSGTGGITEAFF.

The rearrangement uses TRBV19 and TRBJ2-5, with 7 positions matching TRBD1. V shed 6 bases and J 6 bases; nucleotides not matched to a gene: 16. Germline CDR1 reads LNHDA; CDR2 reads SQIVND (reference sequence). The CDR3 extends over 16 amino acids. The CDR3 reads CASSTGTASPAKTQYF. The CDR3 DNA is TGTGCCAGTAGCACCGGGACAGCTAGCCCGGCAAAGACCCAGTACTTC. Full variable domain (missing parts from reference TRBV19 and TRBJ2-5): DGGITQSPKYLFRKEGQNVTLSCEQNLNHDAMYWYRQDPGQGLRLIYYSQIVNDFQKGDIAEGYSVSREKKESFPLTVTSAQKNPTAFYLCASSTGTASPAKTQYFGPGTRLLVL.

The rearrangement uses TRBV6-1 and TRBJ2-1; 8 nucleotides match TRBD2. The CDR3 is 18 amino acids. J lost 8 bases, V lost 1 base, and 16 bases had no gene match. Germline V lookup: CDR1 MNHNS, CDR2 SASEGT. CDR3 DNA: TGTGCCAGCAGTGAAGGGGCGAATAGCGGGGCCCGCGGGTATGAGCAGTTCTTC. Translating gives CASSEGANSGARGYEQFF.

The chain uses TRBV15 and TRBJ2-7; 9 nucleotides match TRBD1. Per germline, CDR1 LNHNV and CDR2 YYDKDF (reference sequence). Trimming at V came to 4 bases and at J to 6 bases, leaving 16 bases not matched to a gene. CDR3 length: 17 amino acids. The CDR3: CATSKRQGGAGEGEQYF. The CDR3 DNA follows: TGTGCCACCAGCAAAAGACAGGGGGGAGCAGGGGAGGGCGAGCAGTACTTC.

The rearrangement uses TRBV7-9 and TRBJ2-1, with D possibly matching TRBD1 (5 bases). The CDR3 is made up of 15 amino acids. From germline, CDR1 is SEHNR and CDR2 FQNEAQ (reference sequence). Trimming left V 4 bases short and J 9 bases short, with 19 bases between. In DNA, the CDR3 is TGTGCCAGCAGCTCGGTACAGGTGACCTGGGGTGAGCAGTTCTTC. Translated, it gives CASSSVQVTWGEQFF.

This clone was seen just once. The gene calls are TRBV6-5 and TRBJ1-4; D is possibly TRBD1 (5 bases). The V gene's germline CDR1 is MNHEY and CDR2 SVGAGI. The CDR3 consists of 14 residues. Trimming pared 7 bases from V and 3 bases from J, leaving 12 bases between. DNA of the CDR3: TGTGCCAGCAAGGAAGGAGGGGCTAATGAAAAACTGTTTTTT. Its protein product is CASKEGGANEKLFF.

The chain is built from TRBV7-2 and TRBJ1-6; 9 bases match TRBD1. Germline-derived CDR1 and CDR2 are SGHTA and FQGNSA. CDR3 size: 15 residues. With V trimmed by 5 bases and J by 5 bases, 4 bases remained unmatched. CDR3 bases: TGTGCCAGCAGCCAACGGACAGGGGATAATTCACCCCTCCACTTT. As protein: CASSQRTGDNSPLHF. Full variable domain (remainder filled in from reference TRBV7-2 and TRBJ1-6): GAGVSQSPSNKVTEKGKDVELRCDPISGHTALYWYRQSLGQGLEFLIYFQGNSAPDKSGLPSDRFSAERTGGSVSTLTIQRTQQEDSAVYLCASSQRTGDNSPLHFGNGTRLTVT.

The chain recombines TRBV2 with TRBJ2-5; TRBD2 matches 8 bases. CDR1 is SNHLY, CDR2 FYNNEI, per germline. The V segment lost 7 bases and the J segment 0 bases; nucleotides outside the gene matches: 7. This CDR3 comprises 15 residues. The CDR3 DNA sequence: TGTGCCAGCACGCCCCAGCGGGGGTACCAAGAGACCCAGTACTTC. Protein product: CASTPQRGYQETQYF.

This clone was observed a few times. The gene calls are TRBV28 and TRBJ1-1, with D uncertain. Germline values: CDR1 MDHEN, CDR2 SYDVKM. V lost 3 bases, J lost 0 bases, and 5 bases lay in between. This CDR3 is 13 amino acids long. The CDR3 spells CASSFQLNTEAFF. The CDR3 nucleotides are TGTGCCAGCAGTTTTCAGTTGAACACTGAAGCTTTCTTT.